The 25 T cell receptor beta chains listed next were all sequenced from one sample in a study of shared clonotypes between healthy human individuals. Data came from immunoSEQ multiplex PCR; TCRdb stores just in-frame clones and leaves some out. The table has about 2 million clones, just under 95% seen once. CD45RO-negative CD8 cells positively selected for CCR7 made up the naive population, which excluded terminally differentiated effector memory CD45RA+ cells. What was sequenced was naive CD8+ T cells sorted from blood. Receptors were obtained from a man younger than 35 in good health.

This clone came up a few times. The rearrangement uses TRBV7-9 and TRBJ1-2, with 7 bases that match TRBD1. This CDR3 has 13 residues. Germline CDR1 is SEHNR and CDR2 is FQNEAQ (reference sequence). J gave up 3 bases and V 5 bases, and 3 bases lay outside the gene matches. CDR3 region: CASSAGTDYGYTF. CDR3 DNA sequence: TGTGCCAGCAGCGCCGGGACAGACTATGGCTACACCTTC.

The table lists this clone with a count of one. The chain links TRBV9 to TRBJ2-5; 8 positions agree with TRBD2. V shed 1 base, J shed 1 base, and the junction held 6 bases outside the gene matches. Germline values: CDR1 SGDLS, CDR2 YYNGEE. CDR3 size: 16 residues. CDR3 bases: TGTGCCAGCAGCGTATCCACTAGCGGCCTCCAAGAGACCCAGTACTTC. Residues: CASSVSTSGLQETQYF.

CDR3 nucleotide sequence: TGTGCCAGTAAACGGGGCAGCTCCTATAATTCACCCCTCCACTTT. It is translated as CASKRGSSYNSPLHF. V and J are TRBV28 and TRBJ1-6; a possible D gene is TRBD1 (5 bases). Germline CDR1 reads MDHEN; CDR2 reads SYDVKM. CDR3 length: 15 residues. V was shortened by 9 bases and J by 0 bases, with 12 bases between the two germline ends.

The CDR3 protein is CASSDRLAGSYEQYF. In DNA form, the CDR3 reads TGTGCCAGCAGTGACCGACTAGCAGGCTCCTACGAGCAGTACTTC. The chain has TRBV6-4 and TRBJ2-7, with 7 bases fitting TRBD2. Per the germline V gene, CDR1 is MRHNA and CDR2 is SNTAGT. Trimming cost V 2 bases and J 0 bases; bases outside gene matches: 4. The CDR3 is made up of 15 amino acids.

The CDR3 here is CASSSDLTYEQYF. In DNA, the CDR3 is TGTGCCAGCAGTTCGGACCTGACCTACGAGCAGTACTTC. The rearrangement uses TRBV6-1 and TRBJ2-7; the D is unclear. The V end lost 5 bases, the J end lost 2 bases, and 10 bases lay between the germline ends. The length of the CDR3 is 13 residues. Per the germline V gene, CDR1 is MNHNS and CDR2 is SASEGT.

This chain joins TRBV30 and TRBJ2-1; the match to TRBD2 covers 9 bases. With V trimmed by 6 bases and J by 4 bases, 13 bases remained unmatched. The germline CDR1 and CDR2 sequences are GTSNPN and SVGIG (reference sequence). The CDR3 loop spans 16 amino acids. CDR3 residues: CACYTLAGGPYNEQFF. The CDR3 coding sequence is TGTGCCTGTTACACTCTGGCGGGAGGGCCTTACAATGAGCAGTTCTTC.

This rearrangement joins TRBV6-6 to TRBJ2-1, with D unclear. Germline lookup yields CDR1 MNHNY and CDR2 SVGAGI (reference sequence). The CDR3 totals 12 residues. Trimming took off 4 bases at V and 7 bases at J, with 8 bases between the two ends. The CDR3 here is CASSLQLNEQFF. For the CDR3, the DNA is TGTGCCAGCAGTTTACAGCTTAATGAGCAGTTCTTC.

The V gene is TRBV5-6, the J gene TRBJ2-1; TRBD2 matches at 7 bases. In germline, CDR1 is SGHDT, CDR2 YYEEEE. The CDR3 loop spans 13 amino acids. The trim removed 4 bases at V and 14 bases at J, leaving 12 bases unmatched. For the CDR3, the DNA is TGTGCCAGCAGCCCCTCGTCACTAGCGCCAGAGTTCTTC. Encoded protein: CASSPSSLAPEFF. The whole variable domain, filled in from reference TRBV5-6 and TRBJ2-1, reads DAGVTQSPTHLIKTRGQQVTLRCSPKSGHDTVSWYQQALGQGPQFIFQYYEEEERQRGNFPDRFSGHQFPNYSSELNVNALLLGDSALYLCASSPSSLAPEFFGPGTRLTVL.

This clone was seen a single time. The chain employs TRBV10-1 and TRBJ2-7; weak D call: TRBD2 (6 bases). Trimming removed 3 bases at V and 2 bases at J, with 8 bases between. CDR1 is WNHNN and CDR2 is SYGVQD in the germline V gene (reference sequence). The CDR3 spans 13 residues. The CDR3 here is CASSDGRTYEQYF. CDR3 nucleotide sequence: TGCGCCAGCAGTGATGGGAGGACCTACGAGCAGTACTTC.

About this clone itself: Other nucleotide sequences in the sample specify the same CDR3. The rearrangement links TRBV19 to TRBJ2-7; unclear D gene. The CDR3 is 13 residues long. Per the germline V gene, CDR1 is LNHDA and CDR2 is SQIVND (reference sequence). The V end was cut by 3 bases, the J end by 2 bases, with 8 bases between. As DNA, the CDR3 is TGTGCCAGTAGTATCTCTGGGGCCTACGAGCAGTACTTC. Its protein product is CASSISGAYEQYF.

This chain uses TRBV20-1 with TRBJ2-7; weak D call: TRBD1 (6 bases). The CDR3 has 11 residues. CDR1 is DFQATT and CDR2 is SNEGSKA in the germline V gene (reference sequence). Between the trimmed V and J ends, which lost 6 bases and 3 bases, there was a span of 9 bases. This CDR3 is CSAADSYEQYF. The CDR3 bases are TGCAGTGCGGCGGACAGCTACGAGCAGTACTTC.

This chain links TRBV5-1 with TRBJ1-1; TRBD1 agrees at 9 bases. This CDR3 has 15 amino acids. Germline V gene lookup returns CDR1 SGHRS and CDR2 YFSETQ. The V gene end was trimmed by 4 bases and the J gene end by 5 bases; junction bases not matched to a gene: 9. Written as DNA, the CDR3 is TGCGCCAGCAGCACCTGGACAGGGGAGTATACTGAAGCTTTCTTT. This gives the protein CASSTWTGEYTEAFF.

Concerning this clone: An end of the junction does not agree with germline; a read error may underlie this. The chain carries TRBV28 and TRBJ2-7, with D maybe TRBD2 (6 bases). The CDR3 runs 12 residues. CDR1 and CDR2 (germline): MDHEN, SYDVKM. The CDR3 spells CASSPRGAQVEF. CDR3 DNA: TGTGCCAGCAGTCCCCGCGGGGCGCAGGTAGAGTTC. The full variable domain, with the rest looked up from reference TRBV28 and TRBJ2-7, is DVKVTQSSRYLVKRTGEKVFLECVQDMDHENMFWYRQDPGLGLRLIYFSYDVKMKEKGDIPEGYSVSREKKERFSLILESASTNQTSMYLCASSPRGAQVEFGPGTRLTVT.

V and J are TRBV27 and TRBJ1-1, with D hard to call. Per the germline V gene, CDR1 is MNHEY and CDR2 is SMNVEV (reference sequence). V was pared by 2 bases and J by 0 bases, with 13 bases between. The CDR3 has 16 amino acids. CDR3 sequence: CASSLTHLSMNTEAFF. DNA of the CDR3: TGTGCCAGCAGTTTAACCCACCTCTCAATGAACACTGAAGCTTTCTTT.

V gene TRBV5-6 combines with J gene TRBJ1-1; D not certain. Germline V lookup: CDR1 SGHDT, CDR2 YYEEEE. V lost 4 bases and J 2 bases, leaving 9 bases between the germline ends. This CDR3 has 13 residues. The CDR3 bases are TGTGCCAGCAGCCTGGAGGATAACACTGAAGCTTTCTTT. Its protein product is CASSLEDNTEAFF.

For the CDR3, the DNA is TGCGCCAGCAGCCCAAACGGTGAGGTCGGTAGCGGAAGCGCGGTCAGCACAGATACGCAGTATTTT. It specifies CASSPNGEVGSGSAVSTDTQYF. J is TRBJ2-3 and V is TRBV4-1, with D perhaps matching TRBD2 (6 bases). Germline loops: CDR1 MGHRA, CDR2 YSYEKL. V was clipped by 4 bases and J by 0 bases, with 32 bases between them. The CDR3 has 22 residues.

The V and J genes are TRBV7-9 and TRBJ2-2, with 9 bases fitting TRBD1. Per the germline V gene, CDR1 is SEHNR and CDR2 is FQNEAQ (reference sequence). V dropped 6 bases and J dropped 2; count of bases not matched to a gene: 10. The CDR3 is 17 amino acids. The CDR3 protein is CASREPGQGFNTGELFF. The CDR3 DNA sequence: TGTGCCAGCAGGGAACCGGGACAGGGATTTAACACCGGGGAGCTGTTTTTT.

The CDR3 loop is CAISESGTDKQETQYF. For the CDR3, the DNA is TGTGCCATCAGTGAGTCGGGGACAGACAAGCAAGAGACCCAGTACTTC. The V call is TRBV10-3, the J call TRBJ2-5, with 7 bases fitting TRBD1. CDR3 length: 16 amino acids. J gave up 2 bases and V 0 bases, and 6 bases lay outside the gene matches. Germline CDR1 ENHRY, CDR2 SYGVKD.

The chain combines TRBV29-1 with TRBJ2-6; D is unresolved. CDR1 and CDR2 from the germline V gene are SQVTM and ANQGSEA. V was clipped by 4 bases and J by 0 bases, with 10 bases between them. This CDR3 region has 15 residues. Written as DNA, the CDR3 is TGCAGCGTTGGAGACACCGACTCTGGGGCCAACGTCCTGACTTTC. Translation gives CSVGDTDSGANVLTF. Filled out from reference TRBV29-1 and TRBJ2-6, the complete variable domain reads SAVISQKPSRDICQRGTSLTIQCQVDSQVTMMFWYRQQPGQSLTLIATANQGSEATYESGFVIDKFPISRPNLTFSTLTVSNMSPEDSSIYLCSVGDTDSGANVLTFGAGSRLTVL.

This chain links TRBV29-1 with TRBJ2-7; D gene unclear. The CDR3 contains 11 residues. Germline-derived CDR1 and CDR2 are SQVTM and ANQGSEA. Trimming removed 4 bases at V and 4 bases at J, with 8 bases between. The CDR3 nucleotides read TGCAGCGTTGTATGGGGATACGAGCAGTACTTC. Encoded protein: CSVVWGYEQYF.

The rearrangement uses TRBV4-1 and TRBJ2-2, with D maybe TRBD2 (6 bases). From germline, CDR1 is MGHRA and CDR2 YSYEKL. V was pared by 4 bases and J by 3 bases, with 15 bases between. This CDR3 is 16 amino acids long. Here the CDR3 reads CASSRGLPMDTGELFF. CDR3 coding DNA: TGCGCCAGCAGCCGGGGACTCCCTATGGACACCGGGGAGCTGTTTTTT.

V usage is TRBV7-2 and J usage is TRBJ1-3; the D is unclear. The CDR3 has 12 amino acids. V lost 4 bases, J lost 4 bases, and 5 bases lay in between. CDR1 and CDR2 from the germline V gene are SGHTA and FQGNSA. Here the CDR3 DNA reads TGTGCCAGCAGCTCGGTCGGAAACACCATATATTTT. It is translated as CASSSVGNTIYF.

V and J are TRBV9 and TRBJ2-7, with 14 bases aligning to TRBD2. Germline V gives CDR1 SGDLS, CDR2 YYNGEE. Losses at the gene ends were 4 bases for V and 4 bases for J; bases not matched to a gene: 7. The CDR3 has 16 residues. DNA of the CDR3: TGTGCCAGCAGCCCTCCGGGACTAGCGGGAGTGTACGAGCAGTACTTC. Residues: CASSPPGLAGVYEQYF.

This chain links TRBV7-9 with TRBJ2-6, with D hard to call. The CDR3 is 15 amino acids. Between the trimmed V and J ends, which lost 4 bases and 9 bases, there was a span of 16 bases. The germline V gene has CDR1 SEHNR and CDR2 FQNEAQ (reference sequence). CDR3 protein: CASSYPTGPSNVLTF. Written as DNA, the CDR3 is TGTGCCAGCAGCTATCCCACCGGGCCTAGCAACGTCCTGACTTTC.

The chain recombines TRBV6-5 with TRBJ1-3, with D possibly being TRBD1 (5 bases). Trimming removed 6 bases from V and 2 bases from J, with 14 bases in between. CDR3 length equals 15 residues. Germline V gene lookup returns CDR1 MNHEY and CDR2 SVGAGI. The CDR3 protein is CASSRQWETGNTIYF. The CDR3, as DNA: TGTGCCAGCAGCCGACAGTGGGAGACTGGAAACACCATATATTTT.